The 17 T cell receptor beta chains presented below share a single source sample, sequenced in a study of cytomegalovirus exposure and HLA in healthy donors. PCR used 60 Vbeta primers and 13 Jbeta primers. Produced via immunoSEQ multiplex PCR; TCRdb's table is partial and in-frame only. The sample table includes 150,000 to 200,000 clones. Material: PBMCs. The receptors were gathered from a woman aged 18-29 years in good health and CMV-seropositive.

This sequence joins TRBV6-1 and TRBJ2-3, with 7 bases identical to TRBD1. The CDR3 has 14 amino acids. V was pared by 1 base and J by 6 bases, with 4 bases of the junction left unmatched. In germline, CDR1 is MNHNS, CDR2 SASEGT. The CDR3 region has the DNA TGTGCCAGCAGTGAAGGTGAGGGGGCGGATACGCAGTATTTT. It is translated as CASSEGEGADTQYF.

The rearrangement uses TRBV4-1 and TRBJ2-5, with TRBD1 matching 8 bases. This CDR3 is 19 amino acids long. The V segment lost 4 bases and the J segment 4 bases; nucleotides outside the gene matches: 20. Germline CDR1 and CDR2: MGHRA and YSYEKL. CDR3 sequence reads: CASSRYIPPGQERRETQYF. The CDR3 DNA reads as TGCGCCAGCAGCCGTTACATACCCCCGGGACAGGAAAGGAGAGAGACCCAGTACTTC.

The chain couples TRBV5-1 to TRBJ1-4, with D possibly TRBD1 on 5 matching bases. Trimming cost V 3 bases and J 4 bases, with 16 bases left between them. The CDR3 extends over 16 amino acids. Germline CDR1 SGHRS, CDR2 YFSETQ. CDR3 amino acids: CASSYGWGGLNEKLFF. CDR3 nucleotide sequence: TGCGCCAGCAGCTACGGATGGGGGGGACTTAATGAAAAACTGTTTTTT.

The CDR3 is CASSQDEQSVYEQYF. As DNA, the CDR3 is TGCGCCAGCAGCCAAGATGAGCAATCGGTCTACGAGCAGTACTTC. The V gene is TRBV4-3, the J gene TRBJ2-7; unclear D gene. V shed 0 bases and J shed 3 bases, with 12 bases lying between them. The germline CDR1 and CDR2 sequences are LGHNA and YSLEER. The CDR3 contains 15 residues.

The chain joins TRBV29-1 to TRBJ2-5; maybe TRBD2 (5 bases). Germline loops: CDR1 SQVTM, CDR2 ANQGSEA. Trimming took off 3 bases at V and 7 bases at J, with 15 bases between the two ends. The CDR3 has 13 residues. CDR3: CSVERVEVGTQYF. The DNA for the CDR3 is TGCAGCGTTGAGAGGGTAGAGGTCGGGACCCAGTACTTC.

The chain carries TRBV28 and TRBJ2-7, with 8 nucleotides matching TRBD1. V lost 4 bases to trimming and J lost 3 bases; unmatched junction nucleotides: 5. The CDR3 totals 14 residues. Germline assignment: CDR1 MDHEN and CDR2 SYDVKM. The CDR3 reads CASSSPDRDYEQYF. As DNA, the CDR3 is TGTGCCAGCAGTTCACCGGACAGGGACTACGAGCAGTACTTC.

CDR3 in DNA: TGTGCCATAGGGGCCCTAACAGATACGCAGTATTTT. This translates into CAIGALTDTQYF. The J gene is TRBJ2-3, the V gene TRBV10-3, with D possibly being TRBD1 (5 bases). The CDR3 is 12 residues long. Trimming removed 9 bases at V and 3 bases at J, with 10 bases between. In germline, CDR1 is ENHRY, CDR2 SYGVKD.

The V gene is TRBV11-2, the J gene TRBJ2-1; 15 nucleotides align to TRBD2. Germline V lookup: CDR1 SGHAT, CDR2 FQNNGV. The ends lost 5 bases at V and 6 bases at J; junction bases unmatched: 8. CDR3 size: 17 residues. The CDR3, as DNA: TGTGCCAGCAGCCCCGGACTAGCGGGAGGGTGGCCCAATGAGCAGTTCTTC. The encoded protein is CASSPGLAGGWPNEQFF.

The chain combines TRBV7-9 with TRBJ1-2; TRBD1 agrees at 11 bases. The CDR3 contains 15 residues. Germline V lookup: CDR1 SEHNR, CDR2 FQNEAQ (reference sequence). The V gene end was trimmed by 2 bases and the J gene end by 5 bases; junction bases not matched to a gene: 4. The CDR3 loop reads CASSLRDRGRYGYTF. CDR3 sequence (DNA): TGTGCCAGCAGCTTAAGGGACAGGGGGAGATATGGCTACACCTTC.

This chain connects TRBV5-4 to TRBJ2-5, with TRBD2 identical over 8 bases. Per the germline V gene, CDR1 is SGHNT and CDR2 is YYREEE (reference sequence). CDR3 length equals 16 residues. The junction had 8 bases not matched to a gene; V was cut back by 4 bases and J by 0 bases. The DNA of the CDR3 is TGTGCCAGCAGCCCCCCGGGAGGGCCCCACCAAGAGACCCAGTACTTC. Translating gives CASSPPGGPHQETQYF.

V is TRBV7-6 and J is TRBJ2-5; D is uncertain. Between the trimmed V and J ends, which lost 1 base and 2 bases, there was a span of 11 bases. The CDR3 is 15 residues long. Per germline, CDR1 SGHVS and CDR2 FNYEAQ. The CDR3 DNA reads as TGTGCCAGCAGCTTAGACGAGTCACTTCAAGAGACCCAGTACTTC. Protein sequence: CASSLDESLQETQYF.

The rearrangement links TRBV14 to TRBJ1-1; D gene ambiguous. The CDR3 sequence is 14 residues long. Trimming took off 3 bases at V and 1 base at J, with 9 bases between the two ends. The germline V gene encodes CDR1 SGHDN and CDR2 FVKESK. The CDR3: CASSHRGGNTEAFF. The CDR3 DNA sequence: TGTGCCAGCAGCCACCGCGGAGGGAACACTGAAGCTTTCTTT.

Regarding this clone: One end of the junction is discordant with germline, which a read error may explain. The chain is built from TRBV4-1 and TRBJ1-2; D is possibly TRBD1 (5 bases). Germline V gene lookup returns CDR1 MGHRA and CDR2 YSYEKL. This CDR3 comprises 16 residues. The CDR3 loop is CASNQAGTSLAGGYTF. The CDR3 DNA follows: TGCGCCAGCAACCAAGCTGGGACCTCCCTAGCGGGTGGCTACACCTTC.

The chain recombines TRBV4-1 with TRBJ2-5; TRBD1 matches 7 bases. Germline V lookup: CDR1 MGHRA, CDR2 YSYEKL. The V segment lost 5 bases and the J segment 5 bases; nucleotides outside the gene matches: 8. The CDR3 runs 14 residues. In nucleotides, the CDR3 is TGCGCCAGCAGCAATACAGGGGTACGCGAGACCCAGTACTTC. Translated: CASSNTGVRETQYF.

The rearrangement links TRBV14 to TRBJ2-3; D is undetermined. Trimming left V 5 bases short and J 0 bases short, with 12 bases between. The CDR3 has 15 residues. Germline V CDR1 and CDR2: SGHDN, FVKESK. CDR3 coding DNA: TGTGCCAGCAGCTCACGAGGCGTTAGCACAGATACGCAGTATTTT. This codes for CASSSRGVSTDTQYF.

The rearrangement joins TRBV6-1 to TRBJ1-6; TRBD1 aligns across 7 bases. Trimming at V came to 1 base and at J to 7 bases, leaving 4 bases not matched to a gene. Germline assignment: CDR1 MNHNS and CDR2 SASEGT. CDR3 length: 15 residues. CDR3 sequence reads: CASSEVGTVNSPLHF. The CDR3 DNA reads as TGTGCCAGCAGTGAAGTAGGGACAGTAAATTCACCCCTCCACTTT.

V gene TRBV30 combines with J gene TRBJ2-5; 7 bases map to TRBD1. The germline V gene encodes CDR1 GTSNPN and CDR2 SVGIG (reference sequence). Losses at the gene ends were 2 bases for V and 7 bases for J; bases not matched to a gene: 10. The CDR3 runs to 14 residues. CDR3 residues: CAWSTQTGYGTQYF. CDR3 nucleotide sequence: TGTGCCTGGAGTACCCAGACAGGGTATGGGACCCAGTACTTC.